These 31 T cell receptor beta chains originate from one sample sequenced in a study of T cells in Graves' hyperthyroidism and ophthalmopathy. Using RNA transcripts as the source, TCR beta CDR3 regions were amplified. The TCR CDR3 was amplified in a first-round RT-PCR using the HTBI primer set. MiXCR, applied by TCRdb to the multiplex PCR reads, yields one record per CDR3 protein. The table lists around 500,000 distinct CDR3 sequences, approximately 22% of them singletons, with under 55% in the top ten. The sample taken for sequencing was blood. The receptors here all came from a woman in her 70s with Graves' ophthalmopathy.

A few counts support this clonotype. The chain joins TRBV28 to TRBJ2-4; D is tentatively TRBD1 or TRBD2 (5 bases each). In germline, CDR1 is MDHEN, CDR2 SYDVKM. Trimming pared 1 base from V and 3 bases from J, leaving 16 bases between. This CDR3 contains 17 residues. This CDR3 is CASSLFRGPRDKNIQYF. CDR3 DNA sequence: TGTGCCAGCAGTTTATTCCGGGGCCCCCGGGACAAAAACATTCAGTACTTC.

In its sample, this clonotype was seen many times. The V and J genes are TRBV30 and TRBJ1-2; no clear D gene. Germline CDR1 is GTSNPN and CDR2 is SVGIG (reference sequence). The CDR3 runs 13 residues. V lost 0 bases, J lost 2 bases, and 7 bases lay in between. The CDR3, as DNA: TGTGCCTGGAGTGTACTCGGAAACTATGGCTACACCTTC. Residues: CAWSVLGNYGYTF.

This clonotype turned up a few times. V gene TRBV7-9 combines with J gene TRBJ2-1; TRBD2 aligns across 10 bases. V was pared by 4 bases and J by 0 bases, with 9 bases of the junction left unmatched. Germline V gives CDR1 SEHNR, CDR2 FQNEAQ (reference sequence). The CDR3 has 18 residues. The CDR3 here is CASSSGLAEVFSYNEQFF. The CDR3 DNA reads TGTGCCAGCAGCTCCGGACTAGCGGAAGTGTTCTCCTACAATGAGCAGTTCTTC.

The chain employs TRBV4-3 and TRBJ1-1; D not certain. Germline-derived CDR1 and CDR2 are LGHNA and YSLEER. V was shortened by 0 bases and J by 2 bases, with 7 bases between the two germline ends. This CDR3 has 14 residues. This CDR3 is CASSQDGRNTEAFF. CDR3 bases: TGCGCCAGCAGCCAAGATGGCAGAAACACTGAAGCTTTCTTT.

The rearrangement links TRBV9 to TRBJ1-2, with D tentatively TRBD1 (6 bases). This CDR3 is 16 amino acids long. The germline V gene encodes CDR1 SGDLS and CDR2 YYNGEE. With 0 bases removed from V and 8 bases from J, the gap between germline ends came to 20 bases. The CDR3 sequence is CASSVGGTLQGMGYTF. The CDR3 nucleotides read TGTGCCAGCAGCGTAGGGGGGACCTTACAGGGCATGGGCTACACCTTC.

This clonotype was detected ten times or more. The chain is built from TRBV12-3 or TRBV12-4 and TRBJ1-4, with a tentative D call TRBD1 (6 bases). V lost 3 bases and J 0 bases, leaving 8 bases between the germline ends. The CDR3 runs to 15 residues. Here the CDR3 reads CASSFQGTTNEKLFF. CDR3 bases: TGTGCCAGCAGTTTCCAGGGGACAACTAATGAAAAACTGTTTTTT.

The genes are TRBV25-1 and TRBJ2-5, with TRBD1 matching over 10 bases. From germline, CDR1 is MGHDK and CDR2 SYGVNS. V trimming: 8 bases; J trimming: 0 bases; junction bases outside the gene matches: 9. The length of the CDR3 is 16 residues. The CDR3 here is CASGDPGQGYQETQYF. For the CDR3, the DNA is TGTGCCAGCGGAGACCCGGGACAGGGGTACCAAGAGACCCAGTACTTC.

The rearrangement links TRBV20-1 to TRBJ2-1, with a weak D call TRBD2 (6 bases). V lost 6 bases and J lost 4, with 25 bases in between. Germline CDR1 DFQATT, CDR2 SNEGSKA (reference sequence). The CDR3 length is 17 residues. The CDR3 region is CSAPPLGGTRGYNEQFF. CDR3 DNA sequence: TGCAGTGCCCCGCCTTTGGGCGGGACGCGAGGGTACAATGAGCAGTTCTTC.

The V and J genes are TRBV7-9 and TRBJ2-1; 7 bases are a match to TRBD1. In germline, CDR1 is SEHNR, CDR2 FQNEAQ (reference sequence). The CDR3 has 16 amino acids. The ends lost 7 bases at V and 4 bases at J; junction bases unmatched: 13. The CDR3 here is CASIPTQGTPYNEQFF. CDR3 coding DNA: TGTGCCAGCATCCCAACACAGGGGACCCCTTACAATGAGCAGTTCTTC.

This clonotype was detected many times. The CDR3 loop reads CASSSLGFHNEQFF. In nucleotides, the CDR3 is TGTGCCAGCAGTTCCCTTGGGTTCCACAATGAGCAGTTCTTC. V is TRBV12-3 or TRBV12-4 and J is TRBJ2-1; D gene uncertain. This CDR3 spans 14 amino acids. V was shortened by 4 bases and J by 5 bases, with 12 bases between the two germline ends.

The chain couples TRBV7-9 to TRBJ2-7; D not certain. Trimming shortened V by 5 bases and J by 3 bases, and 11 bases separated the two germline ends. The length of the CDR3 is 13 residues. CDR1 and CDR2 (germline): SEHNR, FQNEAQ (reference sequence). The CDR3 here is CASSPASGYEQYF. In DNA form, the CDR3 reads TGTGCCAGCAGCCCCGCCTCCGGCTACGAGCAGTACTTC. The whole variable domain, remainder taken from reference TRBV7-9 and TRBJ2-7, is DTGVSQNPRHKITKRGQNVTFRCDPISEHNRLYWYRQTLGQGPEFLTYFQNEAQLEKSRLLSDRFSAERPKGSFSTLEIQRTEQGDSAMYLCASSPASGYEQYFGPGTRLTVT.

The J gene is TRBJ1-1, the V gene TRBV6-2 or TRBV6-3, with D possibly matching TRBD1 (5 bases). This CDR3 is 15 amino acids long. Trimming took 4 bases from V and 3 from J, leaving 15 bases between them. From germline, CDR1 is MNHEY and CDR2 SVGEGT. The CDR3 region has the DNA TGTGCCAGCAGTTCTGTCAGGGCCACGGACACTGAAGCTTTCTTT. Its translation: CASSSVRATDTEAFF.

This clonotype has at least ten counts. The chain recombines TRBV2 with TRBJ2-7, with a tentative D call TRBD1 (5 bases). Germline lookup yields CDR1 SNHLY and CDR2 FYNNEI. This CDR3 has 15 residues. V lost 7 bases and J lost 5, with 21 bases in between. The CDR3 DNA reads as TGTGCCAGCAAAGAAGGTGGGGCAGCACGCGACGAGCAGTACTTC. This codes for CASKEGGAARDEQYF.

The table lists this clonotype with a count of one. This chain links TRBV11-2 with TRBJ2-5; D call uncertain. From germline, CDR1 is SGHAT and CDR2 FQNNGV. The V and J ends lost 0 bases and 5 bases respectively, with 19 bases between them. The CDR3 extends over 17 amino acids. CDR3 sequence reads: CASSLDGWATGRETQYF. Written as DNA, the CDR3 is TGTGCCAGCAGCTTAGACGGGTGGGCCACGGGTCGGGAGACCCAGTACTTC.

DNA of the CDR3: TGTGCCAGCAGTTTGAGGCGGTCGGCCCAGTACTTC. Translated: CASSLRRSAQYF. The chain carries TRBV28 and TRBJ2-5; no clear D. The ends were cut back, 3 bases at V and 9 bases at J, with 11 bases in the middle. The CDR3 has 12 amino acids. The germline V gene encodes CDR1 MDHEN and CDR2 SYDVKM.

This clonotype was found many times. The chain couples TRBV2 to TRBJ1-2; no clear D gene. CDR3 length: 14 amino acids. Per the germline V gene, CDR1 is SNHLY and CDR2 is FYNNEI. V was shortened by 4 bases and J by 4 bases, with 13 bases between the two germline ends. The CDR3 here is CASSARPGSYGYTF. Written as DNA, the CDR3 is TGTGCCAGCAGTGCTAGACCCGGCAGCTATGGCTACACCTTC. Variable domain in full (rest from reference TRBV2 and TRBJ1-2): EPEVTQTPSHQVTQMGQEVILRCVPISNHLYFYWYRQILGQKVEFLVSFYNNEISEKSEIFDDQFSVERPDGSNFTLKIRSTKLEDSAMYFCASSARPGSYGYTFGSGTRLTVV.

At least ten counts were recorded for this clonotype. The rearrangement uses TRBV6-1 and TRBJ1-2, with 7 bases identical to TRBD1. CDR3 length: 13 residues. V lost 6 bases, J lost 4 bases, and 5 bases stayed unmatched. Germline V gives CDR1 MNHNS, CDR2 SASEGT. The CDR3 loop reads CASRTTGTYGYTF. The CDR3 nucleotides are TGTGCCAGCAGGACGACAGGGACCTATGGCTACACCTTC.

V and J are TRBV10-2 and TRBJ2-7; D gene unclear. The CDR3 sequence is 14 residues long. The V end was cut by 2 bases, the J end by 7 bases, with 15 bases between. CDR1 is WSHSY, CDR2 SAAADI, per germline. For the CDR3, the DNA is TGCGCCAGCAGTGAGACCGCCCAACGTCGGGAGCAGTACTTC. Amino acid sequence: CASSETAQRREQYF.

This clonotype appeared a few times. The chain is built from TRBV5-6 and TRBJ1-2; 11 nucleotides line up with TRBD1. Per germline, CDR1 SGHDT and CDR2 YYEEEE. J lost 7 bases, V lost 2 bases, and 7 bases had no gene match. The CDR3 length is 15 residues. Written as DNA, the CDR3 is TGTGCCAGCAGCTTAGCGGGACAGGGGGTAGTTGGCTACACCTTC. Its translation is CASSLAGQGVVGYTF.

The chain is built from TRBV5-6 and TRBJ1-4, with 7 bases that match TRBD1. This CDR3 is 15 amino acids long. V dropped 4 bases and J dropped 2; count of bases not matched to a gene: 5. Germline V CDR1 and CDR2: SGHDT, YYEEEE. The CDR3 nucleotides read TGTGCCAGCAGCCGTTCGGGACAGACTAATGAAAAACTGTTTTTT. This translates into CASSRSGQTNEKLFF.

V is TRBV7-9 and J is TRBJ2-7; a weak D match, TRBD1 (5 bases). Looked up from germline, CDR1 is SEHNR and CDR2 is FQNEAQ (reference sequence). V dropped 8 bases and J dropped 2 bases, with 13 bases sitting between them. This CDR3 spans 13 amino acids. In nucleotides, the CDR3 is TGTGCCAGCGTCGGTGTAGGGGCCTACGAGCAGTACTTC. Translated: CASVGVGAYEQYF.

The chain has TRBV6-1 and TRBJ1-3; tentative D call: TRBD1 (5 bases). The CDR3 loop spans 16 amino acids. The germline V gene has CDR1 MNHNS and CDR2 SASEGT. Trimming left V 10 bases short and J 2 bases short, with 21 bases between. The CDR3 loop reads CATTDRGRVPGNTIYF. The CDR3 DNA follows: TGTGCCACGACGGATAGGGGCAGGGTACCTGGAAACACCATATATTTT.

This clonotype was seen a few times. V and J are TRBV7-2 and TRBJ1-5; 7 bases match TRBD1. CDR1 SGHTA and CDR2 FQGNSA come from the germline V gene. This CDR3 region has 16 residues. Trimming at V came to 6 bases and at J to 1 base, leaving 9 bases not matched to a gene. CDR3 amino acids: CASSYFPGQSNQPQHF. The CDR3 bases are TGTGCCAGCAGTTATTTCCCGGGACAGAGCAATCAGCCCCAGCATTTT.

The chain has TRBV3-1 and TRBJ1-1; D unclear. The length of the CDR3 is 15 residues. Germline V gene data show CDR1 as LGHDT and CDR2 as YNNKEL (reference sequence). The germline V and J ends were trimmed by 0 bases and 1 base, with 9 bases remaining between them. The DNA of the CDR3 is TGTGCCAGCAGCCAAGATCACGCGGGGAACACTGAAGCTTTCTTT. Encoded protein: CASSQDHAGNTEAFF.

The rearrangement links TRBV5-1 to TRBJ2-3, with 10 bases lining up with TRBD2. CDR1 and CDR2 (germline): SGHRS, YFSETQ. The CDR3 has 17 amino acids. The V segment lost 5 bases and the J segment 3 bases; nucleotides outside the gene matches: 12. CDR3 sequence reads: CASRIGASGSGTDTQYF. The CDR3 region has the DNA TGCGCCAGCAGAATCGGGGCTAGCGGGAGTGGTACAGATACGCAGTATTTT.

The J gene is TRBJ2-3, the V gene TRBV6-5; D uncertain. The CDR3 length is 14 residues. In germline, CDR1 is MNHEY, CDR2 SVGAGI. The V end was cut by 2 bases, the J end by 11 bases, with 17 bases between. The CDR3 sequence is CASSYTPQLGRQYF. In DNA form, the CDR3 reads TGTGCCAGCAGTTACACGCCCCAGTTGGGTAGGCAGTATTTT.

This clonotype was recorded at least ten times. The chain links TRBV27 to TRBJ2-5, with D perhaps given as TRBD1 or TRBD2 (6 bases each). CDR3 length equals 14 residues. Trimming removed 3 bases at V and 4 bases at J, with 12 bases between. Per germline, CDR1 MNHEY and CDR2 SMNVEV (reference sequence). CDR3 nucleotide sequence: TGTGCCAGCAGTTTTCCGGGGGCGCGAGAGACCCAGTACTTC. Translating gives CASSFPGARETQYF.

This clonotype showed up many times. The chain is built from TRBV28 and TRBJ2-3, with D possibly called TRBD1 or TRBD2 (5 bases each). The CDR3 is 15 residues long. Trimming took off 7 bases at V and 1 base at J, with 15 bases between the two ends. CDR1 and CDR2 (germline): MDHEN, SYDVKM. CDR3 in amino acids: CASTRDGTGTDTQYF. The CDR3 DNA is TGTGCCAGCACCCGCGACGGGACGGGCACAGATACGCAGTATTTT.

The J gene is TRBJ2-2, the V gene TRBV5-1; TRBD2 is a possible D gene (5 bases). CDR1 is SGHRS, CDR2 YFSETQ, per germline. Trimming pared 0 bases from V and 5 bases from J, leaving 11 bases between. CDR3 length: 15 amino acids. The CDR3 nucleotides read TGCGCCAGCAGCTTGGAGGTAGCGCCAACCGGGGAGCTGTTTTTT. Protein: CASSLEVAPTGELFF.

This clonotype showed up many times. This chain uses TRBV27 with TRBJ1-4; D perhaps matches TRBD1 (5 bases). This CDR3 comprises 15 residues. The germline V gene encodes CDR1 MNHEY and CDR2 SMNVEV (reference sequence). Trimming pared 2 bases from V and 6 bases from J, leaving 13 bases between. DNA of the CDR3: TGTGCCAGCAGTTTACTGTGGAGGGGAGATGAAAAACTGTTTTTT. Its translation is CASSLLWRGDEKLFF.

The chain is built from TRBV15 and TRBJ2-5; possibly TRBD1 for D (5 bases). With 3 bases removed from V and 4 bases from J, the gap between germline ends came to 9 bases. The germline CDR1 and CDR2 sequences are LNHNV and YYDKDF (reference sequence). There are 13 residues in the CDR3. CDR3: CATSSSGIETQYF. CDR3 bases: TGTGCCACCAGCAGTTCAGGGATAGAGACCCAGTACTTC. Looking up the rest from reference TRBV15 and TRBJ2-5 gives the full variable domain: DAMVIQNPRYQVTQFGKPVTLSCSQTLNHNVMYWYQQKSSQAPKLLFHYYDKDFNNEADTPDNFQSRRPNTSFCFLDIRSPGLGDTAMYLCATSSSGIETQYFGPGTRLLVL.